This paragraph covers one T cell receptor (beta chain) sequence. This receptor's antigen is unknown. No much larger clonotype is one base removed from it; base qualities were not supplied. Receptor amplification or capture employed the immunoSEQ multiplex PCR assay. For TCR sequencing, RNA was extracted from every sample and reverse transcribed into cDNA to serve as template. SuperScript III was used to make first-strand cDNA, primed with a 2:1 mix of oligo-dT and random hexamers. Amplification bias was assessed with a synthetic immune receptor repertoire, and residual bias was removed computationally. The authors' analysis ran thus. Raw reads were preprocessed to remove errors, and CDR3 was defined by IMGT conventions from the conserved cysteine to phenylalanine. To get clonality, Shannon entropy was normalized by log2 of the number of productive unique TCRs and the result was subtracted from 1. Whether each scalp clone was CD4 or CD8 was inferred by checking scalp TCRbeta sequences against the CD4 and CD8 repertoires from sorted blood. What TCRdb holds here is the immuneACCESS table cut down to in-frame rearrangements. Part of the clones is not present; checked against another copy, under half of the missing clones reflect an unresolved V gene, and the others are unexplained. V, J and clone size derive from that table, while D and trimming were established from the DNA sequence. The sample includes more than 110,000 clones, with around 60% observed a single time. About 6.8% of the sample lies in the top ten.

This sample was included in a study of CD8+ T cells in alopecia areata listed by TCRdb under 2018. For context, the study as a whole: The treated patients took part in an open-label pilot trial in which moderate-to-severe alopecia areata was treated with oral tofacitinib at 5 to 10 mg twice daily. Biopsies were taken from tofacitinib-treated patients at baseline and again at 4 and 24 weeks into treatment, and several of those patients also had a later scalp biopsy. RNA came from the PAXgene miRNA kit for fixed scalp, the miRNeasy kit for PBMCs, and the RNeasy kit for mouse skin. The study used high-throughput TCRbeta sequencing to examine T cell clonal expansion in alopecia areata, in both the C3H/HeJ mouse model and human patients. Scalp clonality was compared among normal scalp (n=4), patchy alopecia areata scalp (n=8), and alopecia totalis/universalis scalp (n=8). Human TCRbeta sequencing covered scalp tissue and sorted CD4+ and CD8+ peripheral blood T cells from patchy and totalis/universalis alopecia areata patients and healthy controls. TCRbeta CDR3 regions were amplified by immunoSEQ multiplex PCR with 35 Vbeta forward and 13 Jbeta reverse primers. Tofacitinib was given for 6 to 18 months, followed by 6 months of follow-up off drug to assess delayed response and recurrence.

The time point label here, explained by the study, means: baseline before oral tofacitinib. Lesional scalp punch biopsies and peripheral blood were obtained from alopecia areata patients. PBMCs were separated by density centrifugation and stained for CD3, CD4 and CD8, after which CD4+ and CD8+ T cells were sorted on a FACSAria. CDR3 length: 16 amino acids, cysteine to phenylalanine. Only the CDR3 DNA is retained, 48 bases long and in frame from the first base. From the germline V gene, CDR1 is LGHNA and CDR2 is YNFKEQ. The V end gives up 4 bases and the J end 5 bases, leaving 9 bases in the junction not matched to a gene. General study outcomes and caveats: Compared with normal scalp, lesional scalp, particularly in alopecia totalis/universalis, had higher clonality and more expanded CD8+ clones, which suggests antigenic drive. Resident alphabeta T cells in normal human skin are also sequenced, complicating scalp TCR repertoire analysis, unlike mouse skin dominated by gammadelta T cells. TCR sequences shared between patients were less clear than in mice, possibly partly because of HLA diversity in the patient population.

The starting material was CD4+ T cells sorted from blood, obtained at week 0. The chain employs TRBV4-2 and TRBJ1-4, with TRBD1 identical over 8 junction bases. The TCR sequence derives from a human donor with alopecia areata. The DNA sequence is given as TGTGCCAGCAGCCGCGACGGGACAGGCGCGAATGAAAAACTGTTTTTT. Its protein is CASSRDGTGANEKLFF.